This TCR beta chain comes out of a study of cytomegalovirus exposure and HLA in healthy donors. Study context: The study's early data release held about 85 million unique TCRs from HLA-typed donors. Study-wide results and limits: In a later analysis, parvovirus B19, influenza, CMV and Epstein-Barr virus appeared linked to several top co-occurrence clusters. A list of roughly 180 TCR beta chains associated with cytomegalovirus was given.

Use of 60 Vbeta and 13 Jbeta primers characterized the PCR. The repertoire was sequenced with immunoSEQ multiplex PCR; TCRdb's copy has only in-frame clones and lacks some. The sample lists fewer than 110,000 clones; approximately 80% were seen once. As for this clone: Its antigen is unidentified.

The CDR3 has 16 amino acids. Germline V CDR1 and CDR2: SGHVS, FQNEAQ. This clonotype was obtained from a male donor in good health and CMV-seronegative. The chain carries TRBV7-8 and TRBJ2-5, with 11 nucleotides matching TRBD2. Gene TRBJ2-7 matches the end of the DNA better, so the J call may be wrong. The sample consisted of PBMCs. The CDR3 DNA follows: TGTGCCAGCAGCCCAAGGGGGGGACTAGCGGATTACGAGCAGTACTTC. Amino acids: CASSPRGGLADYEQYF.